Presented here are 15 T cell receptor beta chains from one specimen sequenced in a study of blood T cell repertoires in COVID-19. Libraries were prepared by immunoSEQ multiplex PCR; TCRdb keeps only in-frame clonotypes and omits some of them. The sample lists 350,000 to 450,000 clones; roughly 84% were seen once. The specimen was PBMCs or T cells enriched from blood (not recorded which). Receptors were obtained from a woman under 30 who had been exposed to COVID-19.

The chain carries TRBV27 and TRBJ2-1; D may be TRBD2 (6 bases). Between the trimmed V and J ends, which lost 7 bases and 12 bases, there was a span of 16 bases. This CDR3 comprises 12 residues. The germline V gene encodes CDR1 MNHEY and CDR2 SMNVEV (reference sequence). This CDR3 reads CASTQTGVGQFF. As DNA, the CDR3 is TGTGCCAGCACCCAAACGGGGGTAGGGCAGTTCTTC.

The gene calls are TRBV7-2 and TRBJ2-7; TRBD2 agrees at 12 bases. The CDR3 loop spans 15 amino acids. Germline trimming cut 3 bases from V and 4 bases from J; bases unmatched to any gene: 4. Germline V gene sequence: CDR1 SGHTA, CDR2 FQGNSA. In DNA, the CDR3 is TGTGCCAGCAGCTTTGGACTAGCGGGACCTTACGAGCAGTACTTC. Translation gives CASSFGLAGPYEQYF.

The gene calls are TRBV5-1 and TRBJ2-3; possible D gene TRBD2, 5 bases. Germline V gives CDR1 SGHRS, CDR2 YFSETQ. The CDR3 is made up of 14 amino acids. The germline V and J ends were trimmed by 1 base and 4 bases, with 10 bases remaining between them. In DNA, the CDR3 is TGCGCCAGCAGCTTGCAACTAGGATCAGATACGCAGTATTTT. It codes for CASSLQLGSDTQYF.

This CDR3 is CASSQDKHRNSPLHF. In nucleotides, the CDR3 is TGTGCCAGCAGCCAAGATAAGCACAGGAATTCACCCCTCCACTTT. This chain joins TRBV14 and TRBJ1-6, with D perhaps TRBD1 (5 bases). This CDR3 is built from 15 residues. Germline values: CDR1 SGHDN, CDR2 FVKESK. The V end was cut by 0 bases, the J end by 7 bases, with 10 bases between. The full variable domain, in which reference TRBV14 and TRBJ1-6 provide the parts outside the CDR3, is EAGVTQFPSHSVIEKGQTVTLRCDPISGHDNLYWYRRVMGKEIKFLLHFVKESKQDESGMPNNRFLAERTGGTYSTLKVQPAELEDSGVYFCASSQDKHRNSPLHFGNGTRLTVT.

This chain links TRBV28 with TRBJ2-1; D possibly corresponds to TRBD1 (6 bases). Between the trimmed V and J ends, which lost 7 bases and 8 bases, there was a span of 18 bases. The CDR3 sequence is 14 residues long. The germline V gene has CDR1 MDHEN and CDR2 SYDVKM. Written as DNA, the CDR3 is TGTGCCAGCATAATGGGGGCGGCACCCGATGAGCAGTTCTTC. It encodes CASIMGAAPDEQFF.

This clone was seen a few times. The J gene is TRBJ1-5, the V gene TRBV30; weak D call: TRBD1 (5 bases). Germline values: CDR1 GTSNPN, CDR2 SVGIG (reference sequence). V lost 1 base and J 1 base, leaving 17 bases between the germline ends. The CDR3 sequence is 17 residues long. DNA for the CDR3: TGTGCCTGGAGTGGGGACTATGGTCGAGGCAGCAATCAGCCCCAGCATTTT. It specifies CAWSGDYGRGSNQPQHF.

The rearrangement joins TRBV6-2 or TRBV6-3 to TRBJ1-3; unclear D gene. The CDR3 extends over 17 amino acids. Germline V gene data show CDR1 as MNHEY and CDR2 as SVGEGT. V gave up 2 bases and J gave up 0 bases, with 14 bases separating them. The CDR3, as DNA: TGTGCCAGCAGTTACCCGGGTGTCCGCGGCTCTGGAAACACCATATATTTT. Its protein is CASSYPGVRGSGNTIYF.

CDR3 sequence reads: CASSQGALEGYEQYF. CDR3 bases: TGTGCCAGCAGCCAGGGGGCTTTGGAAGGGTACGAGCAGTACTTC. This rearrangement joins TRBV7-2 to TRBJ2-7; 8 bases fit TRBD1. V lost 5 bases to trimming and J lost 4 bases; unmatched junction nucleotides: 10. The germline V gene encodes CDR1 SGHTA and CDR2 FQGNSA. The CDR3 has 15 residues.

The chain links TRBV11-3 to TRBJ2-1; 10 positions match TRBD2. V lost 5 bases, J lost 8 bases, and 6 bases stayed unmatched. CDR3 length: 14 amino acids. From germline, CDR1 is SGHNT and CDR2 YENEEA. The CDR3 sequence is CASSISGGRYEQFF. The CDR3 DNA reads TGTGCCAGCAGCATTAGCGGGGGGCGCTATGAGCAGTTCTTC.

This clone turned up a few times. Other DNA sequences in the same sample also yield this CDR3. V and J are TRBV7-2 and TRBJ1-1; TRBD1 matches 8 bases. The V gene end was trimmed by 3 bases and the J gene end by 0 bases; junction bases not matched to a gene: 0. The CDR3 sequence is 14 residues long. Germline CDR1 reads SGHTA; CDR2 reads FQGNSA. The CDR3 loop reads CASSLDRVNTEAFF. The CDR3 DNA sequence: TGTGCCAGCAGCTTGGACAGGGTGAACACTGAAGCTTTCTTT.

This rearrangement joins TRBV11-3 to TRBJ2-5, with D possibly being TRBD1 (5 bases). V dropped 9 bases and J dropped 4 bases, with 6 bases sitting between them. The CDR3 covers 10 residues. The germline V gene encodes CDR1 SGHNT and CDR2 YENEEA. The CDR3, as DNA: TGTGCCAGAACAGGAGAGACCCAGTACTTC. This encodes CARTGETQYF.

The chain carries TRBV5-6 and TRBJ1-5, with a tentative D call TRBD1 (5 bases). The CDR3 consists of 15 residues. CDR1 is SGHDT and CDR2 is YYEEEE in the germline V gene. With 1 base removed from V and 3 bases from J, the gap between germline ends came to 11 bases. The CDR3 protein is CASSLYQGPNQPQHF. CDR3 DNA: TGTGCCAGCAGCTTGTATCAGGGTCCCAATCAGCCCCAGCATTTT.

This chain joins TRBV24-1 and TRBJ2-5, with 10 bases identical to TRBD2. J lost 6 bases, V lost 3 bases, and 12 bases had no gene match. CDR3 length equals 17 residues. CDR1 is KGHDR and CDR2 is SFDVKD in the germline V gene. Here the CDR3 DNA reads TGTGCCACCAGTGATGCCCCGGCTAGCGGGAGTAGCAAGACCCAGTACTTC. The encoded protein is CATSDAPASGSSKTQYF.

J is TRBJ2-7 and V is TRBV4-3; no firm D call. Germline-derived CDR1 and CDR2 are LGHNA and YSLEER. The CDR3 is 15 amino acids. Trimming stripped 1 base from V and 0 bases from J, with 10 bases between. CDR3 bases: TGCGCCAGCAGCCAAGGGAGTATGAGCTCCTACGAGCAGTACTTC. This sequence encodes CASSQGSMSSYEQYF.

The gene calls are TRBV28 and TRBJ2-3; D unclear. Germline CDR1 and CDR2: MDHEN and SYDVKM. The CDR3 consists of 14 residues. The V and J ends lost 7 bases and 0 bases respectively, with 11 bases between them. CDR3 sequence (DNA): TGTGCCAGCACGTGGCTAGAGAGCACAGATACGCAGTATTTT. It is translated as CASTWLESTDTQYF.